The 18 T cell receptor beta chains below all came from one sample that was sequenced in a study of blood T cell repertoires in COVID-19. Generated by immunoSEQ multiplex PCR, the TCRdb table keeps only in-frame clones and is missing some. The table lists a few hundred thousand clones, approximately 89% of them singletons. The sequenced sample consisted of peripheral blood. These receptors all stem from a woman aged 40 to 49 who had recovered from COVID-19.

This clone appeared a single time. The J gene is TRBJ2-1, the V gene TRBV10-3; D possibly corresponds to TRBD2 (6 bases). This CDR3 is 13 amino acids long. Germline loops: CDR1 ENHRY, CDR2 SYGVKD. Trimming shortened V by 8 bases and J by 9 bases, and 17 bases separated the two germline ends. In DNA, the CDR3 is TGTGCCATCGGGGTGACTAGTCGGTCTGAGCAGTTCTTC. Translating it yields CAIGVTSRSEQFF.

This clone has a handful of counts. The chain has TRBV9 and TRBJ2-1; 13 bases fit TRBD2. The CDR3 is made up of 17 amino acids. Germline loops: CDR1 SGDLS, CDR2 YYNGEE. V gave up 3 bases and J gave up 7 bases; unmatched junction bases: 10. The CDR3 DNA sequence: TGTGCCAGCAGCGAGATGCCGGGACTAGCGGGGAGGAATGAGCAGTTCTTC. Protein sequence: CASSEMPGLAGRNEQFF.

The chain employs TRBV19 and TRBJ2-7, with D possibly TRBD1 on 6 matching bases. The CDR3 loop spans 13 amino acids. Trimming took 6 bases from V and 7 from J, leaving 16 bases between them. Germline values: CDR1 LNHDA, CDR2 SQIVND (reference sequence). CDR3 DNA: TGTGCCAGTAGCCTGCTGGGGGCAGCTGAGCAGTACTTC. The encoded protein is CASSLLGAAEQYF. Drawing the rest from reference TRBV19 and TRBJ2-7, the complete variable domain is DGGITQSPKYLFRKEGQNVTLSCEQNLNHDAMYWYRQDPGQGLRLIYYSQIVNDFQKGDIAEGYSVSREKKESFPLTVTSAQKNPTAFYLCASSLLGAAEQYFGPGTRLTVT.

The chain recombines TRBV19 with TRBJ1-5; no clear D gene. This CDR3 is 15 amino acids long. Germline-derived CDR1 and CDR2 are LNHDA and SQIVND (reference sequence). Trimming left V 5 bases short and J 2 bases short, with 13 bases between. CDR3: CASSGRSQGNQPQHF. CDR3 sequence (DNA): TGTGCCAGTAGTGGGAGAAGCCAGGGCAATCAGCCCCAGCATTTT. Full variable domain (outside the CDR3, taken from reference TRBV19 and TRBJ1-5): DGGITQSPKYLFRKEGQNVTLSCEQNLNHDAMYWYRQDPGQGLRLIYYSQIVNDFQKGDIAEGYSVSREKKESFPLTVTSAQKNPTAFYLCASSGRSQGNQPQHFGDGTRLSIL.

This clone appeared a few times. V and J are TRBV3-1 (or the pseudogene TRBV3-2) and TRBJ1-4; D might be TRBD1 (6 bases). The germline V and J ends were trimmed by 2 bases and 8 bases, with 15 bases remaining between them. The CDR3 has 15 residues. CDR1 and CDR2 (germline): LGHDT, YNNKEL (reference sequence). The CDR3 DNA follows: TGTGCCAGCAGCCAATCGATGGGGGCAGGGGAAAAACTGTTTTTT. This sequence encodes CASSQSMGAGEKLFF.

The rearrangement links TRBV10-1 to TRBJ1-1; D is undetermined. Germline CDR1 WNHNN, CDR2 SYGVQD (reference sequence). V lost 0 bases, J lost 3 bases, and 14 bases lay in between. CDR3 length: 16 residues. The CDR3 region has the DNA TGCGCCAGCAGTGAGTCGACGGGAGCCCAGGACACTGAAGCTTTCTTT. It codes for CASSESTGAQDTEAFF.

This clone was recorded a few times. The genes are TRBV2 and TRBJ2-7; D gene ambiguous. V dropped 8 bases and J dropped 3 bases, with 14 bases sitting between them. Germline CDR1 reads SNHLY; CDR2 reads FYNNEI. This CDR3 is 13 amino acids long. This CDR3 is CASQPATNYEQYF. The DNA of the CDR3 is TGTGCCAGCCAGCCTGCGACAAACTACGAGCAGTACTTC.

The chain employs TRBV4-1 and TRBJ1-2; tentative D call: TRBD1 (5 bases). The CDR3 has 14 amino acids. V dropped 1 base and J dropped 8 bases, with 14 bases sitting between them. Germline CDR1 reads MGHRA; CDR2 reads YSYEKL. CDR3 protein: CASSQGLQGLGYTF. CDR3 DNA: TGCGCCAGCAGCCAAGGTTTGCAGGGTCTGGGCTACACCTTC.

The chain employs TRBV5-1 and TRBJ2-3; the match to TRBD2 covers 8 bases. CDR1 is SGHRS, CDR2 YFSETQ, per germline. Trimming at V came to 3 bases and at J to 3 bases, leaving 6 bases not matched to a gene. This CDR3 has 15 residues. CDR3: CASSSGLAETDTQYF. In DNA, the CDR3 is TGCGCCAGCAGCTCTGGACTAGCTGAGACAGATACGCAGTATTTT.

The chain is built from TRBV29-1 and TRBJ2-3; D is uncertain. CDR1 is SQVTM, CDR2 ANQGSEA, per germline. CDR3 length: 11 residues. V was cut by 8 bases and J by 5 bases, with 11 bases left in between. The CDR3 spells CSIEGGDTQYF. The CDR3 DNA follows: TGCAGCATAGAAGGCGGAGATACGCAGTATTTT.

V and J are TRBV28 and TRBJ2-5, with D unclear. The germline V and J ends were trimmed by 3 bases and 4 bases, with 9 bases remaining between them. The CDR3 extends over 13 amino acids. CDR1 and CDR2 (germline): MDHEN, SYDVKM. This CDR3 reads CASSFARGETQYF. The CDR3, as DNA: TGTGCCAGCAGTTTCGCCAGAGGAGAGACCCAGTACTTC.

The rearrangement uses TRBV5-5 and TRBJ1-2; tentative D call: TRBD1 (6 bases). The V gene's germline CDR1 is SGHKS and CDR2 YYEKEE (reference sequence). The CDR3 covers 17 residues. V was pared by 0 bases and J by 7 bases, with 22 bases between. The DNA of the CDR3 is TGTGCCAGCAGCTTGGATTGGGGGCGAGGTCTGACGGGTGGCTACACCTTC. The encoded protein is CASSLDWGRGLTGGYTF.

This clone has only one observation. The V gene is TRBV7-6, the J gene TRBJ2-1, with TRBD2 as a possible D gene (5 bases). The CDR3 length is 15 residues. The V and J ends lost 5 bases and 0 bases respectively, with 11 bases between them. Germline V CDR1 and CDR2: SGHVS, FNYEAQ. The CDR3 DNA reads as TGTGCCAGCAGCAAAAGCGGAAGCTCCTACAATGAGCAGTTCTTC. Protein: CASSKSGSSYNEQFF.

This clone was seen a few times. This sequence joins TRBV5-1 and TRBJ1-5, with D tentatively TRBD1 (5 bases). The germline gives CDR1 SGHRS, CDR2 YFSETQ. The CDR3 consists of 18 residues. The V end lost 1 base, the J end lost 5 bases, and 22 bases lay between the germline ends. This chain's CDR3 is CASSLWAGRAKWDQPQHF. As DNA, the CDR3 is TGCGCCAGCAGCTTGTGGGCAGGGAGGGCGAAATGGGATCAGCCCCAGCATTTT.

The chain employs TRBV11-2 and TRBJ2-2; 8 positions agree with TRBD1. The trim removed 8 bases at V and 4 bases at J, leaving 3 bases unmatched. The CDR3 loop spans 13 amino acids. CDR1 and CDR2 (germline): SGHAT, FQNNGV. The CDR3 DNA reads as TGTGCCAGCTATACAGGGGGCACCGGGGAGCTGTTTTTT. Protein: CASYTGGTGELFF.

V usage is TRBV6-2 or TRBV6-3 and J usage is TRBJ1-5; D call uncertain. Germline V gene lookup returns CDR1 MNHEY and CDR2 SVGEGT. V shed 0 bases and J shed 0 bases, with 12 bases lying between them. This CDR3 has 17 residues. The CDR3 region is CASSYSNIGGSNQPQHF. The DNA of the CDR3 is TGTGCCAGCAGTTACTCGAATATTGGCGGTAGCAATCAGCCCCAGCATTTT.

The rearrangement uses TRBV6-5 and TRBJ2-5, with 10 bases aligning to TRBD2. J lost 5 bases, V lost 7 bases, and 10 bases had no gene match. Germline CDR1 and CDR2: MNHEY and SVGAGI. The CDR3 is made up of 15 amino acids. The CDR3 sequence: CASTGLATLEETQYF. The CDR3 coding sequence is TGTGCCAGCACGGGACTAGCGACCCTTGAGGAGACCCAGTACTTC.

This chain uses TRBV6-7 with TRBJ2-2; 11 bases line up with TRBD2. TRBV6-7 is placed among ORFs of uncertain function. J was trimmed by 6 bases and V by 5 bases; bases with no gene match: 5. The CDR3 length is 15 residues. The CDR3 nucleotides are TGTGCCAGCAGTAAGACTAGCGGGAATGCCGGGGAGCTGTTTTTT. Its protein is CASSKTSGNAGELFF.